This entry is about one T cell receptor (beta chain). What it recognizes is unknown. Using its own MiXCR run on the reads, TCRdb lists one record per CDR3 protein. There are about 740,000 distinct CDR3 sequences in the sample; approximately 34% occur only once, and about 2.8% lies in the top ten. The entry originates in a study of T cell repertoires in cytomegalovirus infection. The overall study: Carrying CMV and the relevant HLA type showed in public TCR beta signatures.

V was pared by 1 base and J by 7 bases, with 6 bases of the junction left unmatched. CDR1 is LGHDT and CDR2 is YNNKEL in the germline V gene (reference sequence). The CDR3 has 16 amino acids. Study-wide findings and caveats: HLA-C-restricted TCR beta clonotypes specific for CMV led the ex vivo response. The cumulative frequency of public TCR beta families identified carriers of CMV plus the relevant HLA.

The sample taken for sequencing was PBMCs. The TCR was taken from a human donor in good health (CMV status not recorded). Some clones in this sample may be carry-over from other donors' samples. The chain carries TRBV3-1 and TRBJ2-6; TRBD1 aligns across 8 bases. The CDR3 nucleotides are TGTGCCAGCAGCCAAGCGGGGACAGGTCTCGCCAACGTCCTGACTTTC. This gives the protein CASSQAGTGLANVLTF.